The 22 T cell receptor beta chains below all came from one sample that was sequenced in a study of cytomegalovirus exposure and HLA in healthy donors. With 60 Vbeta and 13 Jbeta primers, the PCR was carried out. Sequencing used immunoSEQ multiplex PCR; TCRdb keeps in-frame clones, though not all of them. The sample contains 150,000 or so clones, roughly four fifths of which appear only once. The source material was PBMCs. The receptors were gathered from a young woman in good health and CMV-seropositive.

This chain uses TRBV19 with TRBJ1-2; 7 bases align to TRBD1. With 5 bases clipped from V and 0 bases from J, the junction kept 3 bases outside the gene matches. Germline CDR1 LNHDA, CDR2 SQIVND (reference sequence). The CDR3 is 14 residues long. CDR3 in amino acids: CASSWDSTNYGYTF. Here the CDR3 DNA reads TGTGCCAGTAGTTGGGACAGTACTAACTATGGCTACACCTTC.

J is TRBJ2-7 and V is TRBV2; weak D call: TRBD2 (5 bases). The CDR3 extends over 13 amino acids. The germline V gene encodes CDR1 SNHLY and CDR2 FYNNEI. Trimming stripped 8 bases from V and 0 bases from J, with 11 bases between. The CDR3 sequence is CASGSALSYEQYF. The CDR3 DNA sequence: TGTGCCAGCGGTAGCGCGCTCTCCTACGAGCAGTACTTC.

The chain joins TRBV28 to TRBJ1-1, with D possibly matching TRBD1 (6 bases). The CDR3 covers 13 residues. V was shortened by 0 bases and J by 7 bases, with 9 bases between the two germline ends. Germline assignment: CDR1 MDHEN and CDR2 SYDVKM. The CDR3 nucleotides read TGTGCCAGCAGTTTATGGTCGACAGGTGAAGCTTTCTTT. Amino acids: CASSLWSTGEAFF.

The chain uses TRBV5-6 and TRBJ2-2; D remains unclear. Germline V gives CDR1 SGHDT, CDR2 YYEEEE. Deletions cut 1 base from V and 1 base from J, with 5 bases between. This CDR3 spans 14 amino acids. CDR3 loop: CASSLSVNTGELFF. DNA of the CDR3: TGTGCCAGCAGCTTGTCAGTGAACACCGGGGAGCTGTTTTTT. The full variable domain, completed using reference TRBV5-6 and TRBJ2-2, is DAGVTQSPTHLIKTRGQQVTLRCSPKSGHDTVSWYQQALGQGPQFIFQYYEEEERQRGNFPDRFSGHQFPNYSSELNVNALLLGDSALYLCASSLSVNTGELFFGEGSRLTVL.

The chain uses TRBV7-6 and TRBJ2-7; TRBD1 matches 7 bases. The germline V gene has CDR1 SGHVS and CDR2 FNYEAQ. The CDR3 consists of 13 residues. Trimming took 1 base from V and 10 from J; bases not matched to a gene: 7. The CDR3 DNA reads as TGTGCCAGCAGCTTAGGGGGACAGAGCCAACAGTACTTC. This sequence encodes CASSLGGQSQQYF.

The rearrangement joins TRBV7-2 to TRBJ1-6; no firm D call. The germline V gene has CDR1 SGHTA and CDR2 FQGNSA. V dropped 6 bases and J dropped 7 bases, with 19 bases sitting between them. The CDR3 is made up of 16 amino acids. The CDR3 nucleotides are TGTGCCAGCAGACGGAGGACGGGAGAAAAAAATTCACCCCTCCACTTT. It is translated as CASRRRTGEKNSPLHF.

This chain uses TRBV13 with TRBJ2-4, with a tentative D call TRBD1 (5 bases). CDR1 and CDR2 (germline): PRHDT, FYEKMQ (reference sequence). Trimming removed 1 base from V and 7 bases from J, with 11 bases in between. The CDR3 runs 14 residues. DNA of the CDR3: TGTGCCAGCAGCTTAGTTCAGGGTTCGAACATTCAGTACTTC. Translated, it gives CASSLVQGSNIQYF.

J is TRBJ1-1 and V is TRBV5-6, with 8 nucleotides matching TRBD1. CDR3 length equals 14 residues. Germline lookup yields CDR1 SGHDT and CDR2 YYEEEE. V was pared by 5 bases and J by 5 bases, with 8 bases of the junction left unmatched. For the CDR3, the DNA is TGTGCCAGCAGTTTCGGACAGGGATATACTGAAGCTTTCTTT. This encodes CASSFGQGYTEAFF. Variable domain in full (rest from reference TRBV5-6 and TRBJ1-1): DAGVTQSPTHLIKTRGQQVTLRCSPKSGHDTVSWYQQALGQGPQFIFQYYEEEERQRGNFPDRFSGHQFPNYSSELNVNALLLGDSALYLCASSFGQGYTEAFFGQGTRLTVV.

The V call is TRBV25-1, the J call TRBJ2-3; D not resolved. V was pared by 6 bases and J by 3 bases, with 10 bases between. Germline CDR1 MGHDK, CDR2 SYGVNS. The CDR3 consists of 13 residues. The CDR3: CASREPRTDTQYF. CDR3 sequence (DNA): TGTGCCAGCAGAGAACCCAGAACAGATACGCAGTATTTT.

V gene TRBV27 combines with J gene TRBJ2-3; TRBD2 agrees at 8 bases. The CDR3 extends over 17 amino acids. Losses at the gene ends were 7 bases for V and 0 bases for J; bases not matched to a gene: 12. Looked up from germline, CDR1 is MNHEY and CDR2 is SMNVEV (reference sequence). The CDR3, as DNA: TGTGCCAGCACCAACGGAGCGGGGGTAGCTAGCACAGATACGCAGTATTTT. Encoded protein: CASTNGAGVASTDTQYF.

About this clone: Additional DNA sequences in this sample encode the identical CDR3. The chain couples TRBV9 to TRBJ1-5; D perhaps matches TRBD1 (5 bases). V was cut by 2 bases and J by 2 bases, with 11 bases left in between. Germline CDR1 reads SGDLS; CDR2 reads YYNGEE. There are 15 residues in the CDR3. CDR3 bases: TGTGCCAGCAGCGTGGGGGGAGGGGGCAATCAGCCCCAGCATTTT. It yields the protein CASSVGGGGNQPQHF.

The rearrangement joins TRBV4-2 to TRBJ1-6; 7 bases line up with TRBD1. Per the germline V gene, CDR1 is LGHNA and CDR2 is YNFKEQ. J gave up 0 bases and V 0 bases, and 8 bases lay outside the gene matches. This CDR3 has 19 amino acids. CDR3 loop: CASSQDTGVLNSYNSPLHF. The CDR3 DNA reads as TGTGCCAGCAGCCAAGATACAGGGGTCCTTAACTCCTATAATTCACCCCTCCACTTT.

This clone came up once. V usage is TRBV30 and J usage is TRBJ2-7, with a possible D match to TRBD2 (6 bases). CDR1 and CDR2 from the germline V gene are GTSNPN and SVGIG (reference sequence). The CDR3 has 15 residues. The V gene lost 1 base and the J gene lost 4 bases, with 17 bases spanning the gap. As DNA, the CDR3 is TGTGCCTGGAGTGCGGGACTCTCGTTTACTTACGAGCAGTACTTC. Translation: CAWSAGLSFTYEQYF.

The CDR3 loop is CASMDRTNYGYTF. The CDR3 nucleotides read TGTGCCAGTATGGACAGAACTAACTATGGCTACACCTTC. The chain has TRBV6-1 and TRBJ1-2, with D possibly being TRBD1 (6 bases). Germline CDR1 MNHNS, CDR2 SASEGT. The CDR3 sequence is 13 residues long. V was cut by 9 bases and J by 0 bases, with 11 bases left in between.

V is TRBV6-1 and J is TRBJ1-2, with D possibly TRBD1 on 5 matching bases. The germline V gene has CDR1 MNHNS and CDR2 SASEGT. Trimming removed 5 bases at V and 6 bases at J, with 16 bases between. The CDR3 has 14 amino acids. The CDR3 region has the DNA TGTGCCAGCAGTCGCTCAGGGTCATCGGATGGCTACACCTTC. Translating gives CASSRSGSSDGYTF.

The rearrangement uses TRBV30 and TRBJ2-2; TRBD1 matches 8 bases. V shed 0 bases, J shed 7 bases, and the junction held 4 bases outside the gene matches. Germline V lookup: CDR1 GTSNPN, CDR2 SVGIG (reference sequence). The CDR3 length is 14 residues. In nucleotides, the CDR3 is TGTGCCTGGAGTGTGGACAGGGCGATCGGGGAGCTGTTTTTT. This codes for CAWSVDRAIGELFF. The full variable domain, in which reference TRBV30 and TRBJ2-2 provide the parts outside the CDR3, is SQTIHQWPATLVQPVGSPLSLECTVEGTSNPNLYWYRQAAGRGLQLLFYSVGIGQISSEVPQNLSASRPQDRQFILSSKKLLLSDSGFYLCAWSVDRAIGELFFGEGSRLTVL.

The V and J genes are TRBV11-3 and TRBJ1-1; the match to TRBD1 covers 7 bases. This CDR3 has 14 amino acids. With 4 bases clipped from V and 4 bases from J, the junction kept 6 bases outside the gene matches. In germline, CDR1 is SGHNT, CDR2 YENEEA. The CDR3 here is CASSSQGVSTEAFF. The CDR3 nucleotides read TGTGCCAGCAGCTCTCAGGGGGTAAGCACTGAAGCTTTCTTT.

CDR3 DNA: TGTGCCAGCAGCTTACCTTCTAACGGGGAGCTGTTTTTT. It is translated as CASSLPSNGELFF. This chain links TRBV5-4 with TRBJ2-2; no clear D. The germline CDR1 and CDR2 sequences are SGHNT and YYREEE (reference sequence). Trimming pared 2 bases from V and 7 bases from J, leaving 9 bases between. This CDR3 comprises 13 residues.

The chain couples TRBV5-1 to TRBJ2-3; 8 bases align to TRBD2. The CDR3 sequence is 18 residues long. Germline trimming cut 1 base from V and 4 bases from J; bases unmatched to any gene: 14. Germline CDR1 reads SGHRS; CDR2 reads YFSETQ. In nucleotides, the CDR3 is TGCGCCAGCAGCTTGTCAAGAGGACTAGCTTTTGGCGCAGATACGCAGTATTTT. This sequence encodes CASSLSRGLAFGADTQYF.

The rearrangement uses TRBV28 and TRBJ1-1, with D possibly TRBD1 on 5 matching bases. This CDR3 region has 16 residues. Germline loops: CDR1 MDHEN, CDR2 SYDVKM. Trimming cost V 3 bases and J 1 base, with 15 bases left between them. CDR3 in amino acids: CASSFQGGLTNTEAFF. CDR3 DNA sequence: TGTGCCAGCAGTTTTCAGGGAGGGCTCACGAACACTGAAGCTTTCTTT. Based on the CDR3 plus reference TRBV28 and TRBJ1-1, the full variable domain is DVKVTQSSRYLVKRTGEKVFLECVQDMDHENMFWYRQDPGLGLRLIYFSYDVKMKEKGDIPEGYSVSREKKERFSLILESASTNQTSMYLCASSFQGGLTNTEAFFGQGTRLTVV.

The genes are TRBV7-2 and TRBJ2-3, with 8 bases matching TRBD2. Trimming at V came to 2 bases and at J to 5 bases, leaving 9 bases not matched to a gene. The V gene's germline CDR1 is SGHTA and CDR2 FQGNSA. There are 16 residues in the CDR3. CDR3 coding DNA: TGTGCCAGCAGCTTATTGGCGGGGGGCCAGGGAGATACGCAGTATTTT. It encodes CASSLLAGGQGDTQYF.

V gene TRBV7-6 combines with J gene TRBJ2-7; TRBD2 is a possible D gene (6 bases). The germline V gene encodes CDR1 SGHVS and CDR2 FNYEAQ. This CDR3 has 16 amino acids. Trimming removed 5 bases at V and 0 bases at J, with 17 bases between. DNA for the CDR3: TGTGCCAGCAGCGCCCCGGTGGGAGGTCCCTCCTACGAGCAGTACTTC. The encoded protein is CASSAPVGGPSYEQYF.